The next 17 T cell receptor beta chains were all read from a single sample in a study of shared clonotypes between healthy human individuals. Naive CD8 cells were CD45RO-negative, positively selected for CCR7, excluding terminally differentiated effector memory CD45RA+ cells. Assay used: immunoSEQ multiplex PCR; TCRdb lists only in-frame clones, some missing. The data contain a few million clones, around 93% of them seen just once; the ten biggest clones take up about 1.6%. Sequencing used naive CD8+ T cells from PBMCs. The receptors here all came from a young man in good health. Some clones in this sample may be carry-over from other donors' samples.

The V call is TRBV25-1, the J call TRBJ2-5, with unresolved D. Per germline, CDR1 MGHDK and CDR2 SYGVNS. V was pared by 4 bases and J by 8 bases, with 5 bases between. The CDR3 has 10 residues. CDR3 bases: TGTGCCAGCAGTGCTGATACCCAGTACTTC. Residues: CASSADTQYF.

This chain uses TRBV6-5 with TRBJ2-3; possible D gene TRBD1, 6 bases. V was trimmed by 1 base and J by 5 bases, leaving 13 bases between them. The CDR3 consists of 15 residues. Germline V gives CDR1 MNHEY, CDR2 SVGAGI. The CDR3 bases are TGTGCCAGCAGTTACTTTAATAACAGGGTAGATACGCAGTATTTT. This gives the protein CASSYFNNRVDTQYF.

The CDR3 is CASSQASGTIYEQYF. CDR3 nucleotide sequence: TGCGCCAGCAGCCAAGCATCCGGGACTATCTACGAGCAGTACTTC. This chain links TRBV4-3 with TRBJ2-7; 7 nucleotides line up with TRBD2. V lost 1 base to trimming and J lost 3 bases; unmatched junction nucleotides: 6. The germline V gene encodes CDR1 LGHNA and CDR2 YSLEER. This CDR3 region has 15 residues.

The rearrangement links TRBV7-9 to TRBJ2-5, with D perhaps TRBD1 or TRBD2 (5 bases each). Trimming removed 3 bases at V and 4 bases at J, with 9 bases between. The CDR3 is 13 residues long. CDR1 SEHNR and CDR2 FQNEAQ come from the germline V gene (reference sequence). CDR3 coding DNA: TGTGCCAGCAGCTTCCAGGGAGTAGAGACCCAGTACTTC. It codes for CASSFQGVETQYF.

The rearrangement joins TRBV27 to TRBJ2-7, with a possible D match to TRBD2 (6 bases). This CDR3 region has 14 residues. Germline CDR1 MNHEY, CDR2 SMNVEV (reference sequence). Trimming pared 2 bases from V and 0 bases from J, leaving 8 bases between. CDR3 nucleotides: TGTGCCAGCAGTTTAACTAGCTTCTCCTACGAGCAGTACTTC. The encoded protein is CASSLTSFSYEQYF.

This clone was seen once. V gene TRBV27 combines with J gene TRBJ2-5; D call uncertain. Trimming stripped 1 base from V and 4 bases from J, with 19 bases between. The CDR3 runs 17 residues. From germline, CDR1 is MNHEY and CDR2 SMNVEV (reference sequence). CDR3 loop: CASSLLSTHGSAETQYF. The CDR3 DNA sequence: TGTGCCAGCAGTTTATTATCGACCCACGGCTCAGCAGAGACCCAGTACTTC.

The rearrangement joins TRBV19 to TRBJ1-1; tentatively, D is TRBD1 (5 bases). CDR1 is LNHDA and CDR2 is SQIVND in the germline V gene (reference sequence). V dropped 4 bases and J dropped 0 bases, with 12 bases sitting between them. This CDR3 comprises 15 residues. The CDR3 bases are TGTGCCAGTAGTACCAGGGAAAGTATGAACACTGAAGCTTTCTTT. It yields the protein CASSTRESMNTEAFF.

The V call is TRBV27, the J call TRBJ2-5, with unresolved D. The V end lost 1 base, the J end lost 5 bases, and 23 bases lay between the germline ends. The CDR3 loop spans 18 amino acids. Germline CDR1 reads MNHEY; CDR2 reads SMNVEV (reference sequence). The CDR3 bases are TGTGCCAGCAGTTTATTGGCCCTCTCGACCCCCCGGTGGGAGACCCAGTACTTC. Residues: CASSLLALSTPRWETQYF.

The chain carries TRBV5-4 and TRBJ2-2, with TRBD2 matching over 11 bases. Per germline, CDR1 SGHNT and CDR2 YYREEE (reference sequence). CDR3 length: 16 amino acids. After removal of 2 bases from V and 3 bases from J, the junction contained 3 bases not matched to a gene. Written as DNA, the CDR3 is TGTGCCAGCAGCTTAAGACTAGCGGGGTACACCGGGGAGCTGTTTTTT. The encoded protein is CASSLRLAGYTGELFF.

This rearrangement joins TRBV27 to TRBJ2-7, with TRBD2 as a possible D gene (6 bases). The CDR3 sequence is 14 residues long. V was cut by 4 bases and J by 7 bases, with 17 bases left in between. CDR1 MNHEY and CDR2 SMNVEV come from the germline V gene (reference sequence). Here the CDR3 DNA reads TGTGCCAGCAGTTCGTTAGCGGCCTTGGGGGAGCAGTACTTC. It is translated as CASSSLAALGEQYF.

The CDR3 protein is CASSLEVAGEIHEQYF. The CDR3 DNA reads TGTGCCAGCAGCTTAGAAGTAGCGGGAGAGATTCACGAGCAGTACTTC. This chain connects TRBV11-1 to TRBJ2-7; TRBD2 matches at 9 bases. The CDR3 is 16 amino acids. The germline CDR1 and CDR2 sequences are SGHAT and FQDESV (reference sequence). V gave up 1 base and J gave up 5 bases; unmatched junction bases: 9.

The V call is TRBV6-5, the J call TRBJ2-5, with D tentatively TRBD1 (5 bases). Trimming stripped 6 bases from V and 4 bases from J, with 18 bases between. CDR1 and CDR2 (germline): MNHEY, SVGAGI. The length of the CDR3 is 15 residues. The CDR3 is CASRVLEQGGETQYF. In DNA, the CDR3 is TGTGCCAGCAGGGTACTGGAGCAGGGTGGAGAGACCCAGTACTTC.

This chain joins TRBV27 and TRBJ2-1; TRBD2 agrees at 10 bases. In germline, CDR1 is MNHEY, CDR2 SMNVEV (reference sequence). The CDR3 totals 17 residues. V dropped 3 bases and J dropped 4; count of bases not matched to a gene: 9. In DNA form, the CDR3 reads TGTGCCAGCAGTTTGTATAGCGGGAGGCCTCTGTACAATGAGCAGTTCTTC. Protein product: CASSLYSGRPLYNEQFF.

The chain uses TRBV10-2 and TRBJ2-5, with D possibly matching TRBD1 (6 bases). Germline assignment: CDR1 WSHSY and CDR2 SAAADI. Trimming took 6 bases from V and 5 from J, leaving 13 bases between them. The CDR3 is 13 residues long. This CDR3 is CASRTGVLETQYF. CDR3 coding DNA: TGCGCCAGCAGGACAGGAGTTTTGGAGACCCAGTACTTC.

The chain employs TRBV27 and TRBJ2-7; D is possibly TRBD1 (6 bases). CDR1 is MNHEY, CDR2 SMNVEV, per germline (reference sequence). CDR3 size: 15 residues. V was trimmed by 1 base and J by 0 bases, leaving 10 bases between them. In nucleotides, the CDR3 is TGTGCCAGCAGTTTATGGGCAGGGGTCTCCTACGAGCAGTACTTC. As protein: CASSLWAGVSYEQYF.

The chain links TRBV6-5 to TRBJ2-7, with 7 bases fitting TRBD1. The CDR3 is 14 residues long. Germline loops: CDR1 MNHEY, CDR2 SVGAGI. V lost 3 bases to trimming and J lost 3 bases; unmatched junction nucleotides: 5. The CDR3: CASSYGQELYEQYF. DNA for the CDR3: TGTGCCAGCAGTTATGGACAGGAGCTCTACGAGCAGTACTTC.

CDR3 coding DNA: TGTGCCAGCAGTGTCTCGGGAGGAACGAACACTGAAGCTTTCTTT. Translated: CASSVSGGTNTEAFF. The J gene is TRBJ1-1, the V gene TRBV27; no firm D call. The germline V gene has CDR1 MNHEY and CDR2 SMNVEV (reference sequence). CDR3 length: 15 residues. V lost 5 bases and J lost 1, with 14 bases in between.